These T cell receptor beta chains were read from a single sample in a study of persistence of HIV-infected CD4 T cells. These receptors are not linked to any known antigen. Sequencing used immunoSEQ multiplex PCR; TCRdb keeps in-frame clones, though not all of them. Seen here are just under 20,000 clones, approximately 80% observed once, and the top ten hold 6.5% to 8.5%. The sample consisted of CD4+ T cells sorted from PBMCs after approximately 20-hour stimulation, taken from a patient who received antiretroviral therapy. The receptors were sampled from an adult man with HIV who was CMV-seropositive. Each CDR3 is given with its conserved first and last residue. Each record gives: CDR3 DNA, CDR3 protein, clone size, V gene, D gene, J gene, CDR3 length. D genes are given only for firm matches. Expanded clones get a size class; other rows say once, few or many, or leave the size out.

TGTGCCAGCAGCTTGAAGCTAGCGGGGGAAGATACGCAGTATTTT | CASSLKLAGEDTQYF | NA | TRBV5-6 | TRBD2 | TRBJ2-3 | 15
TGCGCCAGCAGCATAGGCAGGTTTGGTAACACTGAAGCTTTCTTT | CASSIGRFGNTEAFF | NA | TRBV5-1 | NA | TRBJ1-1 | 15
TGTGCCAGCAGCTTTCTGGACAGGGTGGAAGAGACCCAGTACTTC | CASSFLDRVEETQYF | once | TRBV5-6 | TRBD1 | TRBJ2-5 | 15
TGTGCCAGCAGTTTAGCCCAAATCTATGGCTACACCTTC | CASSLAQIYGYTF | once | TRBV28 | NA | TRBJ1-2 | 13
TGTGCCAGCAGCCCGAGAAAAAACGTCAATAATTCACCCCTCCACTTT | CASSPRKNVNNSPLHF | NA | TRBV5-4 | NA | TRBJ1-6 | 16
TGTGCCAGCAGTTTAGCTTACAGGGGGCCTGGGGCTGAAGCTTTCTTT | CASSLAYRGPGAEAFF | few | TRBV27 | TRBD1 | TRBJ1-1 | 16
TGTGCCAGCACCTTGTTTAGCGGGACAGCAAATGAAAAACTGTTTTTT | CASTLFSGTANEKLFF | once | TRBV5-6 | TRBD1 | TRBJ1-4 | 16
TGTGCCAGCAGTTTTCGGGGTAGCGGAAACACTGAAGCTTTCTTT | CASSFRGSGNTEAFF | NA | TRBV28 | NA | TRBJ1-1 | 15
TGTGCCAGCTTGGGAGAGGGGAAGCTCACAGATACGCAGTATTTT | CASLGEGKLTDTQYF | NA | TRBV6-5 | NA | TRBJ2-3 | 15
TGTGCCAGCAGTTACAAGGATTCCTTTAGCAATCAGCCCCAGCATTTT | CASSYKDSFSNQPQHF | few | TRBV6-6 | NA | TRBJ1-5 | 16
TGCGCCAGCAGCCAAAGGGAGGTGGGCGCACTAACTAATGAAAAACTGTTTTTT | CASSQREVGALTNEKLFF | NA | TRBV4-1 | NA | TRBJ1-4 | 18
TGTGCCAGTAGTACCCAATACAGTGCCCACTCCTACGAGCAGTACTTC | CASSTQYSAHSYEQYF | NA | TRBV19 | NA | TRBJ2-7 | 16
TGTGCCAGCAGCCCCAACCTCGGCGGGGGGTCGGAAGATACGCAGTATTTT | CASSPNLGGGSEDTQYF | NA | TRBV7-9 | TRBD2 | TRBJ2-3 | 17
TGTGCCAGCAGCGGCCTTGGGACAGGGGCTAACTATGGCTACACCTTC | CASSGLGTGANYGYTF | NA | TRBV13 | TRBD1 | TRBJ1-2 | 16
TGTGCCAGCAGTTCGACTAGCGGGGGTGGGGAGCAGTACTTC | CASSSTSGGGEQYF | NA | TRBV28 | TRBD2 | TRBJ2-7 | 14
TGTGCCAGCAGCGTAGGAGGGGAGGGAGGGACTGAAGCTTTCTTT | CASSVGGEGGTEAFF | NA | TRBV9 | NA | TRBJ1-1 | 15
TGTGCCATCAGTGAGTCGACCTCATTAGCGGTCACAGATACGCAGTATTTT | CAISESTSLAVTDTQYF | NA | TRBV10-3 | NA | TRBJ2-3 | 17
TGTGCCAGCAGCCAAGATCCGGGAGTCAGCACCGGGGAGCTGTTTTTT | CASSQDPGVSTGELFF | NA | TRBV3-1/TRBV3-2 | NA | TRBJ2-2 | 16
TGTGCCAGTTTGCGGGACGGGTATAGCAATCAGCCCCAGCATTTT | CASLRDGYSNQPQHF | NA | TRBV19 | NA | TRBJ1-5 | 15
TGTGCCAGCAGCCAAGAAACAGGACAGGTCTCTGGAAACACCATATATTTT | CASSQETGQVSGNTIYF | medium-sized | TRBV4-2 | TRBD1 | TRBJ1-3 | 17
TGTGCCAGCAGCCAATTCCCCTCCGGGACAGGGAAATCCGAGCAGTACTTC | CASSQFPSGTGKSEQYF | NA | TRBV3-1/TRBV3-2 | TRBD1 | TRBJ2-7 | 17
TGTGCCAGCAGTTTGATGGAGGGGGGAGGTAACTATGGCTACACCTTC | CASSLMEGGGNYGYTF | NA | TRBV28 | NA | TRBJ1-2 | 16
TGTGCCAGCAGTGATTCTAGGACACCCAAAAACATTCAGTACTTC | CASSDSRTPKNIQYF | NA | TRBV2 | NA | TRBJ2-4 | 15
TGTGCCAGCAGCCAAGGGGGGACTGCTGAAGCTTTCTTT | CASSQGGTAEAFF | NA | TRBV3-1/TRBV3-2 | NA | TRBJ1-1 | 13
TGTGCCAGCAGCTCGCTTGTGAGAGGGCGGGGGGCCTCGGACACCGGGGAGCTGTTTTTT | CASSSLVRGRGASDTGELFF | NA | TRBV7-8 | TRBD2 | TRBJ2-2 | 20
TGTGCCAGCAGCCCCCAAGGGGCCCCCCCAGATACGCAGTATTTT | CASSPQGAPPDTQYF | NA | TRBV3-1/TRBV3-2 | NA | TRBJ2-3 | 15
TGTGCCAGCAGCCCATATGGACTAGCGGGGGGGCCTTCCGGGGAGCTGTTTTTT | CASSPYGLAGGPSGELFF | few | TRBV7-2 | TRBD2 | TRBJ2-2 | 18
TGTGCCAGCAGTCTGGACGGGAATCAGCCCCAGCATTTT | CASSLDGNQPQHF | NA | TRBV2 | NA | TRBJ1-5 | 13
TGTGCCAGCGGACCACGGGACCGAGATCAGCCCCAGCATTTT | CASGPRDRDQPQHF | NA | TRBV2 | NA | TRBJ1-5 | 14
TGTGCCAGTCAGAGGAGCGGGGGGGCTGCGCCCTACAATGAGCAGTTCTTC | CASQRSGGAAPYNEQFF | few | TRBV19 | TRBD2 | TRBJ2-1 | 17
TGCGCCAGCAGCCATGGGGAGTCGGCCAAAAACATTCAGTACTTC | CASSHGESAKNIQYF | NA | TRBV4-1 | NA | TRBJ2-4 | 15
TGTGCCAGCAGTTACTCGAAGGAATCCGCCTACGAGCAGTACTTC | CASSYSKESAYEQYF | once | TRBV6-5 | NA | TRBJ2-7 | 15
TGTGCCAGCACCGGGAACCGGAATTCACCCCTCCACTTT | CASTGNRNSPLHF | few | TRBV2 | NA | TRBJ1-6 | 13
TGTGCCAGCACCGAGGGACAGGTACTAGGAGAGACCCAGTACTTC | CASTEGQVLGETQYF | NA | TRBV2 | TRBD1 | TRBJ2-5 | 15
TGTGCCAGCAGCTTAGGAGGACTGAACCGGGCCAACGTCCTGACTTTC | CASSLGGLNRANVLTF | few | TRBV5-4 | NA | TRBJ2-6 | 16
TGTGCTAGTGGTTTGGTATTGGGTAGGGTGAACACTGAAGCTTTCTTT | CASGLVLGRVNTEAFF | NA | TRBV12-5 | NA | TRBJ1-1 | 16
TGTGCCAGTATAGACAGCGGAAATCAGCCCCAGCATTTT | CASIDSGNQPQHF | NA | TRBV19 | NA | TRBJ1-5 | 13
TGTGCCAGTAGTACCGGGACATTTAGCAATCAGCCCCAGCATTTT | CASSTGTFSNQPQHF | NA | TRBV19 | NA | TRBJ1-5 | 15
TGTGCCCAGTCACGGGGGGCCCTCGATACGCAGTATTTT | CAQSRGALDTQYF | NA | TRBV6-5 | NA | TRBJ2-3 | 13
TGTGCCAGCAGCTTGGCACTAGCGAACACCGGGGAGCTGTTTTTT | CASSLALANTGELFF | NA | TRBV5-4 | NA | TRBJ2-2 | 15
TGCGCCAGCAGCTTAGGGACGGGGGAAGAGACCCAGTACTTC | CASSLGTGEETQYF | NA | TRBV5-1 | NA | TRBJ2-5 | 14
TGTGCCACAGGGGCGGCTAATGAAAAACTGTTTTTT | CATGAANEKLFF | NA | TRBV3-1/TRBV3-2 | NA | TRBJ1-4 | 12
TGTGCCAGTAATGGGGGATCAACTAATGAAAAACTGTTTTTT | CASNGGSTNEKLFF | NA | TRBV19 | NA | TRBJ1-4 | 14
TGTGCCAGCAGCTTGGGAGGGGGACAGGGGAGGAACGGCGGCTACACCTTC | CASSLGGGQGRNGGYTF | NA | TRBV5-4 | TRBD1 | TRBJ1-2 | 17
TGTGCCAGCAGCCTTAACAGGGACGCTTTCTTT | CASSLNRDAFF | NA | TRBV12-3/TRBV12-4 | NA | TRBJ1-1 | 11
TGTGCCAGTAGTGGGGGACTAGCGCTCTGGAATGAGCAGTTCTTC | CASSGGLALWNEQFF | NA | TRBV19 | TRBD2 | TRBJ2-1 | 15
TGTGCCAGTAGTATTAAAGTCGGGCTGGGGGCCACAGATACGCAGTATTTT | CASSIKVGLGATDTQYF | NA | TRBV19 | NA | TRBJ2-3 | 17
TGTGCCAGCAGCCAGGAGGGATTCGGCGGCTACACCTTC | CASSQEGFGGYTF | once | TRBV3-1/TRBV3-2 | NA | TRBJ1-2 | 13
TGTGCCTGGAGTGTCGGGGGAATAACTAGCGACGAGCAGTACTTC | CAWSVGGITSDEQYF | NA | TRBV30 | TRBD2 | TRBJ2-7 | 15
TGTGCCAGCACCTCGGAAGGAAACACCATATATTTT | CASTSEGNTIYF | few | TRBV6-6 | NA | TRBJ1-3 | 12
TGTGCCACCAGTGATTCTGAGACACAGTCCAGAAAACTGTTTTTT | CATSDSETQSRKLFF | NA | TRBV24-1 | NA | TRBJ1-4 | 15
TGCGCCAGCAGCTTGACAGGGAGACAAGAGACCCAGTACTTC | CASSLTGRQETQYF | once | TRBV5-1 | NA | TRBJ2-5 | 14
TGTGCCAGCAGTTCCTCGGGGTTCCTCTATGGCTACACCTTC | CASSSSGFLYGYTF | NA | TRBV2 | NA | TRBJ1-2 | 14